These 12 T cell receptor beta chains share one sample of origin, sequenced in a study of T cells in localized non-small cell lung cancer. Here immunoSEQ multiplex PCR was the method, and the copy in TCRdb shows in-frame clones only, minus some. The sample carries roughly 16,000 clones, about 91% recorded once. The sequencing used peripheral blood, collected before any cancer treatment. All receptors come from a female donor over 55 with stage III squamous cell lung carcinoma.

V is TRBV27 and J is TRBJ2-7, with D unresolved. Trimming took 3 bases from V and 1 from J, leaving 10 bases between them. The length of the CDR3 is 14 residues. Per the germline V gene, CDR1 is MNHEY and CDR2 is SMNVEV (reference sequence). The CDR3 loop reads CASSLLRNSYEQYF. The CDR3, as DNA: TGTGCCAGCAGTTTGTTGAGGAATTCCTACGAGCAGTACTTC.

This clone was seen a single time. The CDR3 DNA reads as TGTGCCAGCAGCCGCACTAGCGGGAGATACAATGAGCAGTTCTTC. Its translation is CASSRTSGRYNEQFF. The chain employs TRBV14 and TRBJ2-1, with 11 bases lining up with TRBD2. The CDR3 has 15 amino acids. Losses at the gene ends were 4 bases for V and 4 bases for J; bases not matched to a gene: 3. Germline V lookup: CDR1 SGHDN, CDR2 FVKESK. Full variable domain (outside the CDR3, taken from reference TRBV14 and TRBJ2-1): EAGVTQFPSHSVIEKGQTVTLRCDPISGHDNLYWYRRVMGKEIKFLLHFVKESKQDESGMPNNRFLAERTGGTYSTLKVQPAELEDSGVYFCASSRTSGRYNEQFFGPGTRLTVL.

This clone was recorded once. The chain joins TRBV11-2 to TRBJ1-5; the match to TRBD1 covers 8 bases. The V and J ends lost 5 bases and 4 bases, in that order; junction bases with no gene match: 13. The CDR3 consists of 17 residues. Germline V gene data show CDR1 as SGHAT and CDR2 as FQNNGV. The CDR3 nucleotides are TGTGCCAGCAGCCCTAGTCCTAGGACAGGGATGAATCAGCCCCAGCATTTT. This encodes CASSPSPRTGMNQPQHF.

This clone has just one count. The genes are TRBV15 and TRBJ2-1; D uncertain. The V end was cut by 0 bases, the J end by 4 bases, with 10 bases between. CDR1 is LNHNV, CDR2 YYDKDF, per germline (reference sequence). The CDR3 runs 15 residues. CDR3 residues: CATSRDRTLYNEQFF. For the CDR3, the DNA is TGTGCCACCAGCAGAGATCGCACTTTATACAATGAGCAGTTCTTC.

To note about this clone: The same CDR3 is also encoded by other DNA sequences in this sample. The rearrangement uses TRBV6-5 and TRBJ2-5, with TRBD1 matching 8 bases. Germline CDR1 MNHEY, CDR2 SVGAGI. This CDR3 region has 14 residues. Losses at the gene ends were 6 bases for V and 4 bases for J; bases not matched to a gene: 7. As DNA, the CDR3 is TGTGCCAGCAGATCCACAGGGGGGAGAGAGACCCAGTACTTC. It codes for CASRSTGGRETQYF.

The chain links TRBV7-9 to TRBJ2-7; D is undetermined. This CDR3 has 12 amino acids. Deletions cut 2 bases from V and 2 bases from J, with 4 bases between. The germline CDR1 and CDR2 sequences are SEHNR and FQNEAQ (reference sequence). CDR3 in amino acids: CASSLKTYEQYF. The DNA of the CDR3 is TGTGCCAGCAGCTTAAAGACCTACGAGCAGTACTTC.

This CDR3 is CASSLPGQNEKLFF. The DNA for the CDR3 is TGTGCCAGCAGCTTACCAGGGCAGAATGAAAAACTGTTTTTT. This chain uses TRBV7-2 with TRBJ1-4; maybe TRBD1 (5 bases). Per germline, CDR1 SGHTA and CDR2 FQGNSA. The germline V and J ends were trimmed by 2 bases and 5 bases, with 9 bases remaining between them. This CDR3 contains 14 residues.

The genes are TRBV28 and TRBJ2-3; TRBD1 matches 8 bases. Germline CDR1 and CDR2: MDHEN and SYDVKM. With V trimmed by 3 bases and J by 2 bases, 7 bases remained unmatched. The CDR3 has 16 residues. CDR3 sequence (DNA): TGTGCCAGCAGTTTTCACGCAGGGGGCAACACAGATACGCAGTATTTT. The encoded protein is CASSFHAGGNTDTQYF.

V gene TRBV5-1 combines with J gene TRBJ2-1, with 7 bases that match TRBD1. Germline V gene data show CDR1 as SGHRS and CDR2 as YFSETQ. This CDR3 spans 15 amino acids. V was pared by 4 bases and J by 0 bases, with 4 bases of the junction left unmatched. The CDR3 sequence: CASSPDRSSYNEQFF. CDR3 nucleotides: TGCGCCAGCAGCCCGGACAGGAGCTCCTACAATGAGCAGTTCTTC. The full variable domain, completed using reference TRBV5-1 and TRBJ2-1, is KAGVTQTPRYLIKTRGQQVTLSCSPISGHRSVSWYQQTPGQGLQFLFEYFSETQRNKGNFPGRFSGRQFSNSRSEMNVSTLELGDSALYLCASSPDRSSYNEQFFGPGTRLTVL.

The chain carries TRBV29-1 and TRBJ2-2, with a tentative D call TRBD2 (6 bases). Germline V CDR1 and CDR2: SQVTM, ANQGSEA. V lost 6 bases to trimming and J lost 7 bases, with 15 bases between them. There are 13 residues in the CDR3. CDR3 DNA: TGCAGCGTCGGGTTTCAGGGAGGCGGGGAGCTGTTTTTT. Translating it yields CSVGFQGGGELFF.

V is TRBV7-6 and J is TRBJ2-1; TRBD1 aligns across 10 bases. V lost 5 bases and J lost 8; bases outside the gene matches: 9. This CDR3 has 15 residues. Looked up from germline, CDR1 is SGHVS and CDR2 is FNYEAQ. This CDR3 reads CASSAGQGKKDEQFF. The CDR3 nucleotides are TGTGCCAGCAGCGCGGGACAGGGGAAAAAGGATGAGCAGTTCTTC.

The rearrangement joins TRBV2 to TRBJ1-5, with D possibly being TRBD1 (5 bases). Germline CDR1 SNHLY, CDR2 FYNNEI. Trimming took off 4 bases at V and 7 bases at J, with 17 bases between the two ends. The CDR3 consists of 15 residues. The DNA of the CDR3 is TGTGCCAGCAGTGCGGGGCTCGAGTCAGGGCAGCCCCAGCATTTT. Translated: CASSAGLESGQPQHF. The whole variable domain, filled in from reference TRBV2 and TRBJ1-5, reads EPEVTQTPSHQVTQMGQEVILRCVPISNHLYFYWYRQILGQKVEFLVSFYNNEISEKSEIFDDQFSVERPDGSNFTLKIRSTKLEDSAMYFCASSAGLESGQPQHFGDGTRLSIL.